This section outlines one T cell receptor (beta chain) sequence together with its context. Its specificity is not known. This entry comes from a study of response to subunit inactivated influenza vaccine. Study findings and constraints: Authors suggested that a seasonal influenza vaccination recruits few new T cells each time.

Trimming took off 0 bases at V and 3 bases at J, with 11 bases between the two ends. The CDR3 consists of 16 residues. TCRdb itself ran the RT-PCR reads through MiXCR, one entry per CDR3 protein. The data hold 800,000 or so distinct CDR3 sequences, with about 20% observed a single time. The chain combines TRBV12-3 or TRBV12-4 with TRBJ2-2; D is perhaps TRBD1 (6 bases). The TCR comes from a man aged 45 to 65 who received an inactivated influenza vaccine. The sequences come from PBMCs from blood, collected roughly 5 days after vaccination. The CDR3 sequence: CASSLAQGPYTGELFF. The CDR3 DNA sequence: TGTGCCAGCAGTTTAGCTCAGGGGCCCTACACCGGGGAGCTGTTTTTT.